Shown below are 18 T cell receptor beta chains from a single sample sequenced in a study of blood T cell repertoires in COVID-19. TCRdb keeps only in-frame clones here, not all; method: immunoSEQ multiplex PCR. The table includes about 52,000 clones, about four fifths detected once. The sequenced material came from peripheral blood. These receptors all stem from an elderly woman with COVID-19, enrolled during active disease.

The chain recombines TRBV11-2 with TRBJ2-7; 12 bases map to TRBD2. CDR1 is SGHAT and CDR2 is FQNNGV in the germline V gene. Trimming cost V 5 bases and J 3 bases; bases outside gene matches: 5. The length of the CDR3 is 15 residues. The CDR3 spells CASSPGTSGRYEQYF. The CDR3 bases are TGTGCCAGCAGCCCCGGGACTAGCGGGCGCTACGAGCAGTACTTC.

The chain combines TRBV27 with TRBJ2-1, with no clear D. Trimming removed 2 bases from V and 0 bases from J, with 14 bases in between. This CDR3 has 17 amino acids. Germline assignment: CDR1 MNHEY and CDR2 SMNVEV (reference sequence). The CDR3 DNA reads as TGTGCCAGCAGTTTACTTGCGCGGCAAAGCTCCTACAATGAGCAGTTCTTC. It yields the protein CASSLLARQSSYNEQFF.

This sequence joins TRBV2 and TRBJ1-5; no definite D call. Germline CDR1 is SNHLY and CDR2 is FYNNEI. With 3 bases removed from V and 2 bases from J, the gap between germline ends came to 11 bases. This CDR3 contains 15 residues. The CDR3, as DNA: TGTGCCAGCAGTGATAACGGGATCGGCAATCAGCCCCAGCATTTT. This sequence encodes CASSDNGIGNQPQHF.

This chain connects TRBV2 to TRBJ2-7; 8 nucleotides line up with TRBD2. Germline lookup yields CDR1 SNHLY and CDR2 FYNNEI. V was clipped by 8 bases and J by 7 bases; unmatched bases: 10. The CDR3 totals 13 residues. The CDR3 region is CASARREDDEQYF. The CDR3 DNA follows: TGTGCCAGCGCTCGGCGGGAGGACGATGAGCAGTACTTC. Full variable domain (outside the CDR3, taken from reference TRBV2 and TRBJ2-7): EPEVTQTPSHQVTQMGQEVILRCVPISNHLYFYWYRQILGQKVEFLVSFYNNEISEKSEIFDDQFSVERPDGSNFTLKIRSTKLEDSAMYFCASARREDDEQYFGPGTRLTVT.

This chain links TRBV11-2 with TRBJ2-1, with 10 bases lining up with TRBD1. Losses at the gene ends were 0 bases for V and 9 bases for J; bases not matched to a gene: 5. The germline gives CDR1 SGHAT, CDR2 FQNNGV. The CDR3 consists of 15 residues. This CDR3 reads CASSLEGQGSSEQFF. CDR3 bases: TGTGCCAGCAGCTTAGAGGGACAGGGGTCATCTGAGCAGTTCTTC.

This rearrangement joins TRBV28 to TRBJ2-7; TRBD2 is a possible D gene (5 bases). The CDR3 extends over 14 amino acids. Germline CDR1 and CDR2: MDHEN and SYDVKM. Trimming removed 5 bases at V and 3 bases at J, with 14 bases between. The CDR3 loop reads CASSRAGFNYEQYF. CDR3 bases: TGTGCCAGCAGTCGCGCGGGCTTTAACTACGAGCAGTACTTC.

The sample holds one count of this clone. DNA of the CDR3: TGTGCCAGCAGACAGGGGGCCGTAAAACTGTTTTTT. Translated: CASRQGAVKLFF. The chain links TRBV19 to TRBJ1-4; TRBD1 aligns across 10 bases. The junction had 5 bases not matched to a gene; V was cut back by 9 bases and J by 10 bases. The CDR3 consists of 12 residues. The V gene's germline CDR1 is LNHDA and CDR2 SQIVND (reference sequence).

The rearrangement links TRBV5-4 to TRBJ2-3; D is possibly TRBD2 (6 bases). The CDR3 extends over 15 amino acids. The germline gives CDR1 SGHNT, CDR2 YYREEE (reference sequence). The ends were cut back, 2 bases at V and 1 base at J, with 11 bases in the middle. This chain's CDR3 is CASSFQLAGTDTQYF. CDR3 bases: TGTGCCAGCAGCTTCCAACTAGCCGGCACAGATACGCAGTATTTT.

In its sample, this clone was seen once. The V call is TRBV28, the J call TRBJ1-2; TRBD1 aligns across 7 bases. This CDR3 region has 13 residues. The germline V gene has CDR1 MDHEN and CDR2 SYDVKM. V trimming: 1 base; J trimming: 6 bases; junction bases outside the gene matches: 2. The CDR3 is CASSLLQGNGYTF. The CDR3 DNA follows: TGTGCCAGCAGTTTATTACAGGGGAATGGCTACACCTTC.

The chain has TRBV6-2 or TRBV6-3 and TRBJ1-6; 9 positions match TRBD1. Germline V lookup: CDR1 MNHEY, CDR2 SVGEGT. The V gene end was trimmed by 8 bases and the J gene end by 10 bases; junction bases not matched to a gene: 9. CDR3 size: 14 residues. In DNA form, the CDR3 reads TGTGCCAGCGGCCGGGACAGGGTTGTCTCACCCCTCCACTTT. Translation: CASGRDRVVSPLHF.

For the CDR3, the DNA is TGCGCCAGCAGCTTTACAGCGAGGACAGGGGAAGATTACACCTTC. This sequence encodes CASSFTARTGEDYTF. The chain employs TRBV5-1 and TRBJ1-2, with 9 positions matching TRBD1. Trimming at V came to 2 bases and at J to 11 bases, leaving 13 bases not matched to a gene. CDR3 length: 15 residues. Germline V CDR1 and CDR2: SGHRS, YFSETQ.

The table lists this clone with a few counts. The chain employs TRBV6-2 or TRBV6-3 and TRBJ1-4, with D uncertain. Germline loops: CDR1 MNHEY, CDR2 SVGEGT. The length of the CDR3 is 15 residues. The ends were cut back, 5 bases at V and 7 bases at J, with 17 bases in the middle. CDR3 sequence: CASSLTTNPFEKLFF. CDR3 bases: TGTGCCAGCAGTCTCACGACAAATCCTTTTGAAAAACTGTTTTTT.

The chain uses TRBV5-4 and TRBJ2-3; 12 bases agree with TRBD2. CDR1 is SGHNT, CDR2 YYREEE, per germline (reference sequence). The CDR3 loop spans 13 amino acids. J lost 6 bases, V lost 10 bases, and 6 bases had no gene match. CDR3 sequence reads: CAGLTSGGDTQYF. The CDR3 DNA reads as TGTGCCGGTTTGACTAGCGGGGGTGATACGCAGTATTTT.

The V and J genes are TRBV18 and TRBJ2-5, with D possibly being TRBD1 (6 bases). The CDR3 extends over 16 amino acids. The V end lost 1 base, the J end lost 0 bases, and 12 bases lay between the germline ends. Per the germline V gene, CDR1 is KGHSH and CDR2 is LQKENI. For the CDR3, the DNA is TGTGCCAGCTCACCACAGAGTAGGGGGTACCAAGAGACCCAGTACTTC. Amino acid sequence: CASSPQSRGYQETQYF.

This sequence joins TRBV24-1 and TRBJ2-2; the D gene is possibly TRBD2 (6 bases). The V gene's germline CDR1 is KGHDR and CDR2 SFDVKD. This CDR3 comprises 16 residues. With 5 bases removed from V and 5 bases from J, the gap between germline ends came to 17 bases. The CDR3 loop is CATSATGTWGTGELFF. The CDR3 nucleotides are TGTGCCACCAGTGCCACCGGGACTTGGGGGACCGGGGAGCTGTTTTTT.

The chain carries TRBV28 and TRBJ2-7; 8 positions match TRBD2. Trimming at V came to 6 bases and at J to 5 bases, leaving 15 bases not matched to a gene. The CDR3 contains 16 residues. Germline V CDR1 and CDR2: MDHEN, SYDVKM. CDR3 sequence reads: CASRGLWGSSGNEQYF. The CDR3 coding sequence is TGTGCCAGCAGAGGGTTATGGGGGAGTAGCGGGAACGAGCAGTACTTC.

The chain links TRBV30 to TRBJ2-2, with TRBD2 matching over 7 bases. CDR1 is GTSNPN and CDR2 is SVGIG in the germline V gene (reference sequence). After removal of 1 base from V and 1 base from J, the junction contained 0 bases not matched to a gene. The CDR3 loop spans 14 amino acids. The DNA for the CDR3 is TGTGCCTGGAGTGGGGAGGGGAACACCGGGGAGCTGTTTTTT. Amino acids: CAWSGEGNTGELFF.

V and J are TRBV19 and TRBJ2-7, with 8 bases aligning to TRBD1. The CDR3 spans 15 residues. Germline trimming cut 3 bases from V and 2 bases from J; bases unmatched to any gene: 6. Germline V CDR1 and CDR2: LNHDA, SQIVND (reference sequence). CDR3 DNA sequence: TGTGCCAGTAGTATCGAGGGGGGACAGGCCTACGAGCAGTACTTC. Its translation: CASSIEGGQAYEQYF.